One T cell receptor beta chain is described in this entry. The data derive from a study of blood T cell repertoires in COVID-19. Study overall: The origin of the acute and convalescent COVID-19 samples was the United States, Italy and Spain.

This CDR3 contains 14 residues. V lost 6 bases and J lost 3; bases outside the gene matches: 8. Per the germline V gene, CDR1 is MNHEY and CDR2 is SVGEGT. Methods used by the authors: Estimation of nucleated cell counts was performed using reference gene primer amplification. Clones were sequenced by immunoSEQ multiplex PCR, and TCRdb holds only the in-frame ones, with some missing. The D gene and trimming were derived from the DNA, and the V and J assignments and clone size from that table. The repertoire holds around 63,000 clones, with about 76% as singletons. This TCR derives from a woman over 75 with active or convalescent COVID-19. The source material was peripheral blood. The J gene is TRBJ2-7, the V gene TRBV6-2 or TRBV6-3; 7 bases line up with TRBD2. The CDR3 here is CASSKVGLDYEQYF. CDR3 coding DNA: TGTGCCAGCAGCAAGGTAGGACTAGACTACGAGCAGTACTTC.